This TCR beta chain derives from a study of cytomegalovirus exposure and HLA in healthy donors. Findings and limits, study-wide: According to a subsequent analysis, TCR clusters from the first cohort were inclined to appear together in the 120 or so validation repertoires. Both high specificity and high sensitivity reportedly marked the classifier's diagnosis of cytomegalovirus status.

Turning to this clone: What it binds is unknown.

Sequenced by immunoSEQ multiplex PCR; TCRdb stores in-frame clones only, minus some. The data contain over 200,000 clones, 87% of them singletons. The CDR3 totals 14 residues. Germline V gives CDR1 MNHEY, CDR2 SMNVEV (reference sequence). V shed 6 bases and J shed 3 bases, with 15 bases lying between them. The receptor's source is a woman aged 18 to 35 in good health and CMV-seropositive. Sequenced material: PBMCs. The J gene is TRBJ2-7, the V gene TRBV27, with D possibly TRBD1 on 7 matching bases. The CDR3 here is CASSQGGDHYEQYF. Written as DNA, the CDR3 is TGTGCCAGCAGCCAGGGGGGCGATCACTACGAGCAGTACTTC.